One T cell receptor beta chain is described in this entry. The record originates from a study of T cell responses to AZD1222 COVID-19 vaccine. Repertoires were generated with immunoSEQ multiplex PCR, while TCRdb's copy carries only in-frame clones and drops some. The sample lists over 100,000 clones, 75% to 95% occurring once. Germline loops: CDR1 MNHEY, CDR2 SVGAGI. The CDR3 sequence is 14 residues long. V lost 11 bases and J 0 bases, leaving 11 bases between the germline ends. Source: peripheral blood, taken on day 0 of AZD1222 vaccination. J is TRBJ1-6 and V is TRBV6-5; unclear D gene. The TCR comes from an adult in good health. The CDR3 protein is CAATGSSYNSPLHF. CDR3 coding DNA: TGTGCCGCCACGGGGAGCTCCTATAATTCACCCCTCCACTTT.